The source of this TCR beta chain is a study of OX40 agonist ivuxolimab in advanced cancers. Looking at the study overall: The costimulatory receptor OX40 (CD134) was targeted by ivuxolimab, a fully human IgG2 agonistic monoclonal antibody. Intravenous ivuxolimab was administered to patients every 2 weeks at six dose levels: 0.01, 0.1, 0.3, 1.5, 3 and 10 mg/kg. Among the roughly 52 dose-escalation patients, about 20 had hepatocellular carcinoma, about 15 melanoma, 9 renal cell carcinoma and 9 head and neck cancer. The dose-escalation cohort was 82.7% male with a mean age of around 62 years, ranging from 23 to 79. Prior anti-PD-1, anti-PD-L1 or anti-CTLA-4 therapy was permitted, and approximately 42% of dose-escalation patients had received checkpoint inhibitors. Partial responses occurred in three dose-escalation patients: two with cutaneous melanoma and one with hepatocellular carcinoma. Peripheral TCRbeta sequencing aimed to test whether ivuxolimab altered TCR sequence diversity and caused clonal T-cell expansion. The monotherapy dose-escalation portion (N ≈ 52 patients) of the phase I ivuxolimab trial is reported in the paper.

Genomic DNA was isolated from the sorted cells so that the TCRbeta CDR3 region could be sequenced. The immunoSEQ Assay was used for sequencing of TCRbeta CDR3 regions. The clones in this table, taken by TCRdb from immuneACCESS, are in-frame only. Not every clone is retained; where verified, under half of the shortfall comes from an unresolved V gene, and the cause of the rest is unknown. The sample table contains approximately 82,000 clones; only one count was recorded for about 90% of them. The biggest ten clones account for over 8% of the sample. Remarks on this clone: Its antigen specificity is not known. Base qualities are not at hand, and no much larger clone is one base apart.

The paper as a whole reports these results and caveats: On average, CD8+ T cells showed more expanded clones than CD4+ T cells after ivuxolimab. Clonal expansion of both CD4+ and CD8+ blood T cells was observed from baseline to week 6 at doses 0.1 to 3.0 mg/kg. Partial responders in the 0.1-3.0 mg/kg groups had among the lowest normalized peripheral clonal expansion, especially among CD8+ T cells. Which antigens the clonally expanded peripheral T cells were specific for was not determined. Low levels of normalized T-cell clonal expansion were also seen in some patients who did not respond.

Taken from cysteine to phenylalanine, the CDR3 has 16 residues. Only CDR3 DNA remains: 48 bases, in frame from the first base. V is trimmed back by 0 bases and J by 2 bases, and the junction contains 7 bases that no gene match accounts for. As encoded in the germline V gene, CDR1 is MNHEY while CDR2 is SVGAGI. The trial excluded patients who had a history of autoimmune disease or were on systemic immunosuppression. Peripheral blood for TCR sequencing was collected from all dose cohorts at baseline, on cycle 4 day 1, and on cycle 7 day 1. Samples came from an open-label, multicenter, first-in-human phase I dose-escalation trial of ivuxolimab. Adults with locally advanced or metastatic melanoma, renal cell, hepatocellular, or head and neck squamous cell carcinoma were enrolled in the trial. CD4+ and CD8+ T cells were sorted separately from peripheral blood before TCR sequencing.

This specimen consisted of CD4+ or CD8+ T cells sorted from blood, obtained in a trial of the OX40 agonist ivuxolimab. The chain is made from TRBV6-5 and TRBJ2-7, and TRBD2 aligns with 7 junction nucleotides. This TCR came from an adult with an advanced solid tumor such as melanoma, head and neck, liver or kidney cancer. At the DNA level, the sequence is TGTGCCAGCAGTTACTCTCTTGGGGGGGAACCCTACGAGCAGTACTTC. It encodes CASSYSLGGEPYEQYF.